The clone carrying this T cell receptor beta chain was found many times. Its antigen is still unknown. The CDR3 has 15 residues. Germline V gene sequence: CDR1 LNHDA, CDR2 SQIVND (reference sequence). Trimming shortened V by 6 bases and J by 0 bases, and 13 bases separated the two germline ends. From the reads, TCRdb called clonotypes with MiXCR, one entry per CDR3 protein. The profile shows about 830,000 distinct CDR3 sequences, about 33% of them singletons. The data derive from a study of T cell repertoires in cytomegalovirus infection. The specimen comprised cultured CD8+ T cells from PBMCs, sampled from culture after CMV antigen stimulation. V and J are TRBV19 and TRBJ2-3; D call uncertain. This sequence originates from a human donor in good health (CMV status not recorded). Some clones in this sample may be carry-over from other donors' samples. CDR3 coding DNA: TGTGCCAGTAGCCCCACCACCGGGAGCACAGATACGCAGTATTTT. Residues: CASSPTTGSTDTQYF.